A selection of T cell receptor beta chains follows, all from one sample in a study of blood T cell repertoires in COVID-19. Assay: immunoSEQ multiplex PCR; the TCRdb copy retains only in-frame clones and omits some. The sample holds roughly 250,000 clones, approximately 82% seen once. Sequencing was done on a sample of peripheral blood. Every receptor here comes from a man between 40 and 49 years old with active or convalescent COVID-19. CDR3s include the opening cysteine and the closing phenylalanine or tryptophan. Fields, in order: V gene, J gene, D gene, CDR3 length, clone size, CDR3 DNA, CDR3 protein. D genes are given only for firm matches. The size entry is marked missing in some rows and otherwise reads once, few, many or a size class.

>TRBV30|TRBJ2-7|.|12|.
TGTGCCTGGGGCCGGGACAACTACGAGCAGTACTTC
CAWGRDNYEQYF
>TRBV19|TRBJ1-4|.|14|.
TGTGCCAGTACTTACGGTGCAACTAATGAAAAACTGTTTTTT
CASTYGATNEKLFF
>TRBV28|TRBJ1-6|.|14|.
TGTGCCAGCAGCCACTACCGGGGTAATTCACCCCTCCACTTT
CASSHYRGNSPLHF
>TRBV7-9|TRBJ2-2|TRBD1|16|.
TGTGCCAGCAGCTTATGGGGACAGCCGAACACCGGGGAGCTGTTTTTT
CASSLWGQPNTGELFF
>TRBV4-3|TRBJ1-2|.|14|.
TGCGCCAGCAGCCAAGTCAACGGAGACTATGGCTACACCTTC
CASSQVNGDYGYTF
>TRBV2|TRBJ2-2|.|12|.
TGTGCCAGCAGCACCTATATCGGGGAGCTGTTTTTT
CASSTYIGELFF
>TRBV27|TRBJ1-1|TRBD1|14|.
TGTGCCAGCAGCCTGACAGGGCAGAACACTGAAGCTTTCTTT
CASSLTGQNTEAFF
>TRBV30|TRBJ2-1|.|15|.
TGTGCCTGGAGCCAAGGACTGAGCTCCTACAATGAGCAGTTCTTC
CAWSQGLSSYNEQFF
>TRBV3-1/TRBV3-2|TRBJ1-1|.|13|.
TGTGCCAGCAGCCAAGCCCAGAACACTGAAGCTTTCTTT
CASSQAQNTEAFF
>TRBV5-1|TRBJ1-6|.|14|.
TGCGCCAGCAGCTTGTCGGGAGATAATTCACCCCTCCACTTT
CASSLSGDNSPLHF
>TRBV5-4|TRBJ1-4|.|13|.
TGTGCCAGCAGCCTCAGTCTAGAGGAAAAACTGTTTTTT
CASSLSLEEKLFF
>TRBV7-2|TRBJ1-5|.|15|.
TGTGCCAGCAGCCCCATTAGTGGAGGGCAACAGCCCCAGCATTTT
CASSPISGGQQPQHF
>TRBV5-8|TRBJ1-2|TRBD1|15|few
TGTGCCAGCAGCCCCTGGACAGGGGAGAACTATGGCTACACCTTC
CASSPWTGENYGYTF
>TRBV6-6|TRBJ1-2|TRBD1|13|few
TGTGCCAGCAGCGGACAGGGGGACTATGGCTACACCTTC
CASSGQGDYGYTF
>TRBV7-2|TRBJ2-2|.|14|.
TGTGCCGCCAGGCAGGGTCCGAACACCGGGGAGCTGTTTTTT
CAARQGPNTGELFF
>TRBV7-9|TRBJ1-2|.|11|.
TGTGCCAGCAGCTCTAGCTATGGCTACACCTTC
CASSSSYGYTF
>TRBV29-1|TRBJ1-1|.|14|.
TGCAGCGTTGAATCGTGGGGAGAGAACACTGAAGCTTTCTTT
CSVESWGENTEAFF
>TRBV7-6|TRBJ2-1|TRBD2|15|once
TGTGCCAGCAGCCATGGGACTAGCGGGGTCCATGAGCAGTTCTTC
CASSHGTSGVHEQFF
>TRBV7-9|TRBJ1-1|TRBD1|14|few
TGTGCCAGCAGCTTAGCGGGACAGAGCACTGAAGCTTTCTTT
CASSLAGQSTEAFF
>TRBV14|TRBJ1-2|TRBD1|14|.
TGTGCCAGCAGCCAGCTAACAGGGGATAGCGGCTACACCTTC
CASSQLTGDSGYTF
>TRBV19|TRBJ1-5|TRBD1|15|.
TGTGCCAGTAGTATATTCACAGGGGAGCGACAGCCCCAGCATTTT
CASSIFTGERQPQHF
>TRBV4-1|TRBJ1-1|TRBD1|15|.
TGCGCCAGCAGCCAAGAAGTTACAGGGGGGACTGAAGCTTTCTTT
CASSQEVTGGTEAFF
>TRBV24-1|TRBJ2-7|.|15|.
TGTGCCACCAGTGATTTTGAGGTGAGTTCCTACGAGCAGTACTTC
CATSDFEVSSYEQYF
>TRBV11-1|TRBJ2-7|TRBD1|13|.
TGTGCCAGCAGCCGGGACAGACCCTACGAGCAGTACTTC
CASSRDRPYEQYF
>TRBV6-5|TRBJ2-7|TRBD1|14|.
TGTGCCAGCAGCGCGGGACAGGGGGCGAGGGAGCAGTACTTC
CASSAGQGAREQYF
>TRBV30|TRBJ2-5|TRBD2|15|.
TGTGCCTGGAGTGGCGGGTCTAGCGGTCCCAGGGCCCAGTACTTC
CAWSGGSSGPRAQYF
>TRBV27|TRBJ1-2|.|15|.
TGTGCCAGCAGTTCCCCCGGGGCAGGGAGGGGTGGCTACACCTTC
CASSSPGAGRGGYTF
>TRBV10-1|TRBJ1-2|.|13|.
TGCGCCAGCAGCGGGGATACTAACTATGGCTACACCTTC
CASSGDTNYGYTF
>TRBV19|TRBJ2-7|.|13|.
TGTGCCACCCTGACAGGCCGCGGCTACGAGCAGTACTTC
CATLTGRGYEQYF
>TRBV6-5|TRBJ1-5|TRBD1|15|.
TGTGCCAGCAGTAGACAGGGGGCAGGAGGTCAGCCCCAGCATTTT
CASSRQGAGGQPQHF
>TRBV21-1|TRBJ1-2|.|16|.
TGTGCCAGCAGCTTACGACAGGGGGCAGTCGACTATGGCTACACCTTC
CASSLRQGAVDYGYTF
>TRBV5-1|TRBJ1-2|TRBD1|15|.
TGCGCCAGCAGCGGGGGGACAGGGGAATCCTATGGCTACACCTTC
CASSGGTGESYGYTF
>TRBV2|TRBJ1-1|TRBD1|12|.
TGTGCCACAGGGGCAGGGGGTCCGCGGGCTTTCTTT
CATGAGGPRAFF
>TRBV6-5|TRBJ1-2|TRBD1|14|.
TGTGCCAGCAGCGGACAGGGGGTATACTATGGCTACACCTTC
CASSGQGVYYGYTF
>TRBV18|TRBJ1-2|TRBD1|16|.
TGTGCCAGCTCATCTCCTGAGGGGGCGGAGAACTATGGCTACACCTTC
CASSSPEGAENYGYTF
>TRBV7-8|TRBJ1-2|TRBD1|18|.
TGTGCCAGCAGCTTCTACACAGGGGGCCTCTTAGCTAACTATGGCTACACCTTC
CASSFYTGGLLANYGYTF
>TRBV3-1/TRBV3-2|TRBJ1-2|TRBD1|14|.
TGTGCCAGCAGCGCACAGGGACAGATCTATGGCTACACCTTC
CASSAQGQIYGYTF
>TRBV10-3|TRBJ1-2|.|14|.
TGTGCCATCAGTCCACCCGGACTTTCGGGAGGCTACACCTTC
CAISPPGLSGGYTF
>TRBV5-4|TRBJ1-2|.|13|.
TGTGCCAGCAGCATACAGGGAAGTCATGGCTACACCTTC
CASSIQGSHGYTF
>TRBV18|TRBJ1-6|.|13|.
TGTGCCAGCTCACCCCAGGGGAATTCACCCCTCCACTTT
CASSPQGNSPLHF
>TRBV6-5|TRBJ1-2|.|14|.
TGTGCCAGCAGTTACAGCGGGCAATTAAACGGCTACACCTTC
CASSYSGQLNGYTF
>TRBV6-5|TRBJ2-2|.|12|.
TGTGCCAGCAGCAGGCTTTTTGGGGAGCTGTTTTTT
CASSRLFGELFF
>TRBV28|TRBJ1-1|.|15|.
TGTGCCAGCAGCAGACAGAATGTTGGGTACACTGAAGCTTTCTTT
CASSRQNVGYTEAFF
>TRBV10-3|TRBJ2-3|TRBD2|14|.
TGTGCCACGGGGGGGCAGGGTAGGACAGATACGCAGTATTTT
CATGGQGRTDTQYF
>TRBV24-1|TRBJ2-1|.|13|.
TGTGCCACCAGTCCGGGAGTTCTGAATGAGCAGTTCTTC
CATSPGVLNEQFF